Sequencing of this T cell receptor beta chain was carried out in a study of post-analysis software for immune sequencing data (dated by TCRdb to 2014 to 2015). In the study overall: The recorded disease courses included relapsing-remitting, secondary progressive and progressive-relapsing multiple sclerosis, and some patients had no subtype annotation. The patient repertoires were set against around eleven previously published healthy control repertoires from donors whose ages ranged from about 6 to 25 years. A subset of samples was prepared in parallel using single-end sample barcoding, then pooled and co-amplified after Illumina adapter ligation.

This clonotype was picked up a small number of times. Its antigen has not been determined. Base quality data are lacking; no much larger clone is found one base away. TCR beta repertoires were profiled from peripheral blood of 13 young patients with multiple sclerosis to demonstrate the VDJtools post-analysis software. The multiple sclerosis patients were children and adolescents ranging in age from about 6 to 17 years. Trimming takes 0 bases from V and 7 bases from J, and the germline ends sit 15 bases apart. CDR1 and CDR2 (LGHNA, YNFKEQ) derive from the germline V gene. Its CDR3 holds 16 amino acids, cysteine through phenylalanine. Only the CDR3 DNA is retained, 48 bases long and in frame from the first base. The receptor library was made with PCR. For sequencing, an Illumina HiSeq 2500 was employed. To reduce PCR and sequencing biases, unique molecular identifiers were incorporated into the TCR beta cDNA libraries. Per 1 to 10 million input T cells, some 500,000 cDNA molecules were obtained, such that each molecule approximated one T cell. The patient libraries were prepared and sequenced with the same protocol used for the earlier healthy control dataset. Samples belonging to the same batch were prepared together, multiplexed and sequenced on a shared HiSeq lane. The original methods were these. Raw barcoded reads were processed with MIGEC, and single-read molecular identifier groups were discarded before consensus assembly and CDR3 extraction. Clonotype tables were post-analysed with VDJtools, normalizing diversity by down-sampling all datasets to the smallest sample size. In repertoire overlap clustering, CDR3 amino acid sequences, but not nucleotide sequences, were matched to correct batch-related cross-sample contamination. TCRdb took the public reads, trimmed them with fastp at Q25, ran MiXCR for clone calling and kept in-frame beta chains. Entries that share a CDR3 protein sequence are merged under the most common genes and DNA. The V and J calls were not made by the authors but by TCRdb's processing. The table for this sample lists about 570,000 distinct CDR3 sequences; 30% to 40% of them were counted only once. The top ten constitute 4.5% to 7.5% of the sample.

What the authors observed across the whole study: Direct clustering with F measure showed strong co-clustering of samples prepared in the same batch, prompting a batch-effect correction. About five TRBV segments, including TRBV5-6, TRBV5-1 and TRBV20-1, were significantly more frequent in patients than controls. The control group was slightly older than the multiple sclerosis patient group. Compared with controls, multiple sclerosis patients had significantly lower normalized Chao1 diversity, a finding suggesting substantial peripheral T-cell clonal expansion.

The TCR was taken from a girl aged 2-17 years with multiple sclerosis. The chain joins TRBV4-2 to TRBJ1-4, and possibly TRBD1, on 5 matching bases. Sequenced material: blood. The DNA sequence reads TGTGCCAGCAGCCAAGATCTGGAGGAGGGGAGTGAAAAACTGTTTTTT. This is translated as CASSQDLEEGSEKLFF.